Listed here is a single T cell receptor beta chain. The data were taken from a study of blood T cell repertoires in COVID-19. As for the study in general: The cDNA or gDNA used as material had been derived from T cells, B-cell-depleted T cells, or PBMCs.

Original methodology: Estimated nucleated cell counts came from reference gene primer amplification. Generated by immunoSEQ multiplex PCR, the TCRdb table keeps only in-frame clones and is missing some. The V and J calls and clone size were taken over from that table, and D and trimming were inferred from the DNA. This sample has about 160,000 clones, with 84% found just once. Specimen: peripheral blood. This receptor was taken from a middle-aged man who had recovered from COVID-19.

DNA for the CDR3: TGTGCCAGCAGTTACGGAGCAGACGCTAATGGCTACACCTTC. This sequence encodes CASSYGADANGYTF. The V gene is TRBV6-5, the J gene TRBJ1-2; D is unresolved. In germline, CDR1 is MNHEY, CDR2 SVGAGI. The germline V and J ends were trimmed by 2 bases and 6 bases, with 13 bases remaining between them. The CDR3 spans 14 residues.